This T cell receptor beta chain was sequenced in a study of T cell repertoires in cytomegalovirus infection. Whole-study context: It can be stated that public TCR beta signatures indicated CMV infection as well as a matching HLA type.

Looked up from germline, CDR1 is SGHTA and CDR2 is FQGNSA. Trimming cost V 2 bases and J 4 bases, with 8 bases left between them. The CDR3 contains 14 residues. One entry per CDR3 protein, called by TCRdb with MiXCR from the reads. The sample lists approximately 110,000 distinct CDR3 sequences, under 50% occurring once. This clonotype has a count of ten or more. The antigen remains unidentified. This material consisted of CD8+ T cells from cultured PBMCs, taken from culture after CMV antigen stimulation. The receptor was derived from a human donor in good health (CMV status not recorded). Some clones in this sample may be carry-over from other donors' samples. The chain is built from TRBV7-2 and TRBJ2-2; D not resolved. The CDR3 DNA follows: TGTGCCAGCAGCTTATCTCGGTCCACCGGGGAGCTGTTTTTT. Protein sequence: CASSLSRSTGELFF.